The clone carrying this T cell receptor (beta chain) was observed many times. This entry is derived from a study of early T cells in non-severe SARS-CoV-2 infection. TCRdb reanalysed the 5' RACE reads using MiXCR and keeps one entry per CDR3 protein. The sample has tens of thousands of distinct CDR3 sequences, around 5% seen once. This TCR was recovered from an adult who was a healthcare worker with PCR-confirmed SARS-CoV-2 infection or an uninfected control (not recorded which). The sequenced material came from whole blood.

CDR3 sequence: CASSEWPSMREQYF. The DNA for the CDR3 is TGTGCCAGCAGTGAATGGCCATCCATGCGCGAGCAGTACTTC. The genes are TRBV2 and TRBJ2-7; no clear D. Germline-derived CDR1 and CDR2 are SNHLY and FYNNEI. The CDR3 loop spans 14 amino acids. Trimming cost V 2 bases and J 6 bases, with 14 bases left between them.